This TCR beta chain was profiled in a study of T cell responses to AZD1222 COVID-19 vaccine. Study-level points and caveats: The donor group comprised mostly white British people and more females; the analysis possibly underestimated clonal diversity. Baseline serostatus was positive in only a handful of AZD1222 recipients.

Germline CDR1 MNHEY, CDR2 SVGAGI. This CDR3 comprises 14 residues. The V gene lost 2 bases and the J gene lost 8 bases, with 10 bases spanning the gap. On this clone itself: Its antigen is unknown.

Libraries were prepared by immunoSEQ multiplex PCR; TCRdb keeps only in-frame clonotypes and omits some of them. The data show approximately 190,000 clones, with about 94% seen just once and roughly 9.8% held by the top ten. Here the sequenced sample was peripheral blood, taken on day 0 of AZD1222 vaccination. The rearrangement uses TRBV6-5 and TRBJ1-6; weak D call: TRBD1 (6 bases). This TCR came from an adult in good health. The CDR3 sequence is CASSYRQVDSPLHF. DNA of the CDR3: TGTGCCAGCAGTTACAGACAGGTGGATTCACCCCTCCACTTT.